This T cell receptor (beta chain) emerged from a study of T-cell reconstitution after alpha-beta-depleted transplantation in children. Researchers prepared the TCRbeta library using unique molecular identifiers, the study reports. From the PCR reads, TCRdb called clonotypes with MiXCR, one entry per CDR3 protein. The sample carries approximately 16,000 distinct CDR3 sequences, about 5% recorded once. Notes on the study in general: Surviving recipient T cells and thymic progenitors accounted for the high day-60 TCRbeta diversity observed in some patients. Newly generated T cells supplied most T-cell counts and diversity one year post-transplant. Reportedly, alpha-beta T cells present about two months post-transplant originated from several hundred expanded clones of graft origin.

From germline, CDR1 is SGDLS and CDR2 YYNGEE. The CDR3 has 15 amino acids. Losses at the gene ends were 0 bases for V and 2 bases for J; bases not matched to a gene: 3. There are many counts of this clonotype. The target antigen is unknown. The sample consisted of PBMCs, taken before TCRalphabeta/CD19-depleted stem cell transplant. This chain links TRBV9 with TRBJ2-7; 9 nucleotides line up with TRBD2. The TCR comes from a boy aged 10-17 years with acute lymphoblastic leukemia, due to receive a stem cell transplant. CDR3 in DNA: TGTGCCAGCAGCGTAGGGGGACTAGCCGCCTACGAGCAGTACTTC. This gives the protein CASSVGGLAAYEQYF.